The next 32 T cell receptor beta chains were all read from a single sample in a study of cytomegalovirus exposure and HLA in healthy donors. The PCR was carried out with 60 Vbeta primers and 13 Jbeta primers. The method was immunoSEQ multiplex PCR; TCRdb's version includes in-frame clones alone and lacks a portion of them. The table shows around 130,000 clones, with more than 65% occurring only once. Sample: PBMCs. These receptors came from a woman aged 18-29 years in good health and CMV-seropositive.

The CDR3 region is CAFGAVRGSTDTQYF. The CDR3 nucleotides are TGCGCCTTTGGGGCGGTGCGGGGGAGCACAGATACGCAGTATTTT. This chain joins TRBV10-1 and TRBJ2-3, with 7 bases fitting TRBD2. This CDR3 spans 15 amino acids. CDR1 is WNHNN, CDR2 SYGVQD, per germline (reference sequence). Trimming took 11 bases from V and 0 from J; bases not matched to a gene: 11.

The chain combines TRBV7-6 with TRBJ2-1; the match to TRBD1 covers 9 bases. The V and J ends lost 4 bases and 8 bases, in that order; junction bases with no gene match: 3. From germline, CDR1 is SGHVS and CDR2 FNYEAQ. This CDR3 is 13 amino acids long. The CDR3 here is CASSSQGAYEQFF. For the CDR3, the DNA is TGTGCCAGCAGCTCACAGGGGGCCTATGAGCAGTTCTTC. Looking up the rest from reference TRBV7-6 and TRBJ2-1 gives the full variable domain: GAGVSQSPRYKVTKRGQDVALRCDPISGHVSLYWYRQALGQGPEFLTYFNYEAQQDKSGLPNDRFSAERPEGSISTLTIQRTEQRDSAMYRCASSSQGAYEQFFGPGTRLTVL.

V usage is TRBV2 and J usage is TRBJ2-2, with D unclear. The CDR3 is 15 amino acids. Germline values: CDR1 SNHLY, CDR2 FYNNEI. Trimming stripped 6 bases from V and 0 bases from J, with 11 bases between. The DNA of the CDR3 is TGTGCCAGCAGCCGAGATCAGGCGAACACCGGGGAGCTGTTTTTT. This gives the protein CASSRDQANTGELFF.

The rearrangement links TRBV2 to TRBJ2-2; 9 positions agree with TRBD1. Germline V gene sequence: CDR1 SNHLY, CDR2 FYNNEI. The CDR3 loop spans 14 amino acids. Germline trimming cut 9 bases from V and 5 bases from J; bases unmatched to any gene: 7. This chain's CDR3 is CARDRQGGTGELFF. The DNA of the CDR3 is TGTGCCAGAGATCGACAGGGGGGAACCGGGGAGCTGTTTTTT. Drawing the rest from reference TRBV2 and TRBJ2-2, the complete variable domain is EPEVTQTPSHQVTQMGQEVILRCVPISNHLYFYWYRQILGQKVEFLVSFYNNEISEKSEIFDDQFSVERPDGSNFTLKIRSTKLEDSAMYFCARDRQGGTGELFFGEGSRLTVL.

The rearrangement joins TRBV28 to TRBJ2-1, with D possibly matching TRBD2 (5 bases). The CDR3 is 14 amino acids. The V gene's germline CDR1 is MDHEN and CDR2 SYDVKM. The V gene lost 8 bases and the J gene lost 3 bases, with 14 bases spanning the gap. The CDR3 region is CASGRGRNYNEQFF. CDR3 nucleotides: TGTGCCAGCGGCCGCGGGCGGAACTACAATGAGCAGTTCTTC.

This chain connects TRBV7-8 to TRBJ2-2; 7 bases match TRBD2. The CDR3 has 16 residues. After removal of 8 bases from V and 7 bases from J, the junction contained 16 bases not matched to a gene. Germline V gives CDR1 SGHVS, CDR2 FQNEAQ. The CDR3 DNA sequence: TGTGCCAGCCTGCGTCCCCGGGGAGGGAAGGGCGGGGAGCTGTTTTTT. Residues: CASLRPRGGKGGELFF. The full variable domain, with the rest looked up from reference TRBV7-8 and TRBJ2-2, is GAGVSQSPRYKVAKRGQDVALRCDPISGHVSLFWYQQALGQGPEFLTYFQNEAQLDKSGLPSDRFFAERPEGSVSTLKIQRTQQEDSAVYLCASLRPRGGKGGELFFGEGSRLTVL.

J is TRBJ2-5 and V is TRBV19, with a weak D call TRBD1 (5 bases). There are 13 residues in the CDR3. V gave up 5 bases and J gave up 4 bases, with 11 bases separating them. CDR1 is LNHDA, CDR2 SQIVND, per germline (reference sequence). The CDR3 coding sequence is TGTGCCAGTAGTGGGGCCTTGGGAGAGACCCAGTACTTC. Its protein is CASSGALGETQYF.

The rearrangement links TRBV10-2 to TRBJ1-1; D might be TRBD1 (5 bases). Per the germline V gene, CDR1 is WSHSY and CDR2 is SAAADI. V was cut by 6 bases and J by 3 bases, with 20 bases left in between. The CDR3 consists of 16 residues. CDR3 coding DNA: TGCGCCAGCAGCCGCCTTTGGGGGGAGAAGGACACTGAAGCTTTCTTT. It specifies CASSRLWGEKDTEAFF.

The chain has TRBV2 and TRBJ2-3; 8 bases line up with TRBD2. This CDR3 spans 15 amino acids. Trimming cost V 3 bases and J 8 bases; bases outside gene matches: 10. CDR1 and CDR2 from the germline V gene are SNHLY and FYNNEI. The chain's CDR3 is CASSDGTGGSGTQYF. As DNA, the CDR3 is TGTGCCAGCAGTGATGGGACGGGGGGGTCGGGTACGCAGTATTTT. The complete variable domain, with remaining parts taken from reference TRBV2 and TRBJ2-3, reads EPEVTQTPSHQVTQMGQEVILRCVPISNHLYFYWYRQILGQKVEFLVSFYNNEISEKSEIFDDQFSVERPDGSNFTLKIRSTKLEDSAMYFCASSDGTGGSGTQYFGPGTRLTVL.

The J gene is TRBJ1-2, the V gene TRBV6-5; D perhaps matches TRBD1 (6 bases). The CDR3 length is 13 residues. CDR1 and CDR2 (germline): MNHEY, SVGAGI. Trimming left V 6 bases short and J 2 bases short, with 10 bases between. This CDR3 is CASSRTGNYGYTF. The DNA of the CDR3 is TGTGCCAGCAGCCGTACAGGGAACTATGGCTACACCTTC.

CDR3 nucleotides: TGTGCCATTCCCACGGCGCCGACTAGCGGGCGGACCACAGATACGCAGTATTTT. Translated, it gives CAIPTAPTSGRTTDTQYF. The chain links TRBV10-3 to TRBJ2-3, with 10 nucleotides matching TRBD2. Germline lookup yields CDR1 ENHRY and CDR2 SYGVKD. Losses at the gene ends were 9 bases for V and 2 bases for J; bases not matched to a gene: 17. CDR3 length: 18 amino acids.

The chain recombines TRBV21-1 with TRBJ1-1; the D call of TRBD1 is as the table states it, not checked on the DNA. TRBV21-1 is a pseudogene locus. The CDR3 covers 16 residues. CDR3 sequence: CASSKVTGYPNTEAFF. The DNA of the CDR3 is TGTGCCAGCAGCAAAGTAACAGGGTACCCGAACACTGAAGCTTTCTTT.

V is TRBV4-2 and J is TRBJ1-5; 7 positions agree with TRBD1. Losses at the gene ends were 1 base for V and 0 bases for J; bases not matched to a gene: 6. CDR3 length: 17 amino acids. Germline V lookup: CDR1 LGHNA, CDR2 YNFKEQ. The CDR3 loop reads CASSQGDSTYSNQPQHF. CDR3 nucleotides: TGTGCCAGCAGCCAAGGGGACAGTACGTATAGCAATCAGCCCCAGCATTTT.

The chain carries TRBV29-1 and TRBJ2-7, with 10 bases that match TRBD1. The J call may be wrong; the DNA end is better matched by TRBJ2-1. The V gene's germline CDR1 is SQVTM and CDR2 ANQGSEA. The CDR3 has 13 amino acids. In nucleotides, the CDR3 is TGCAGCGTTGGGGACAGGGGCTACAATGAGCAGTTCTTC. This gives the protein CSVGDRGYNEQFF.

The chain joins TRBV25-1 to TRBJ1-2; 9 nucleotides agree with TRBD1. CDR1 and CDR2 (germline): MGHDK, SYGVNS. This CDR3 comprises 16 residues. V shed 3 bases and J 2 bases; nucleotides not matched to a gene: 7. In DNA, the CDR3 is TGTGCCAGCAGTGACCCTCGGACAGGGGCCAACTATGGCTACACCTTC. Its protein is CASSDPRTGANYGYTF.

This chain connects TRBV18 to TRBJ1-1; maybe TRBD1 (5 bases). The CDR3 is 13 amino acids. Trimming took off 5 bases at V and 1 base at J, with 8 bases between the two ends. In germline, CDR1 is KGHSH, CDR2 LQKENI. In DNA form, the CDR3 reads TGTGCCAGCTCAACGACAGAGAACACTGAAGCTTTCTTT. Its translation is CASSTTENTEAFF.

V and J are TRBV10-1 and TRBJ2-1; 8 bases are a match to TRBD1. With V trimmed by 4 bases and J by 0 bases, 5 bases remained unmatched. This CDR3 has 16 residues. Germline V lookup: CDR1 WNHNN, CDR2 SYGVQD (reference sequence). CDR3 residues: CASSADRGPSYNEQFF. The CDR3 DNA reads as TGCGCCAGCAGTGCTGACAGGGGCCCCTCCTACAATGAGCAGTTCTTC.

The chain combines TRBV9 with TRBJ2-7; the match to TRBD2 covers 8 bases. V shed 4 bases and J 2 bases; nucleotides not matched to a gene: 14. CDR1 is SGDLS and CDR2 is YYNGEE in the germline V gene. This CDR3 region has 17 residues. The CDR3 coding sequence is TGTGCCAGCAGCCCGAGGAGAGGAGCGGGAGAAACCTACGAGCAGTACTTC. It specifies CASSPRRGAGETYEQYF.

This clone was seen a single time. The chain employs TRBV30 and TRBJ1-2; D is perhaps TRBD1 (5 bases). Trimming took 7 bases from V and 3 from J, leaving 12 bases between them. The length of the CDR3 is 12 residues. Germline V gives CDR1 GTSNPN, CDR2 SVGIG (reference sequence). This CDR3 is CASSGLHYGYTF. The CDR3, as DNA: TGTGCCTCCTCAGGGTTGCACTATGGCTACACCTTC.

J is TRBJ2-5 and V is TRBV29-1; 7 bases agree with TRBD1. Matching the DNA end better, TRBJ2-7 makes the J call doubtful. The CDR3 loop spans 13 amino acids. The germline CDR1 and CDR2 sequences are SQVTM and ANQGSEA. CDR3 DNA: TGCAGCGTCAAAGTTGAGTCAGGGGGCGAGCAGTACTTC. It codes for CSVKVESGGEQYF.

The rearrangement joins TRBV6-5 to TRBJ2-7; maybe TRBD2 (5 bases). Germline V gives CDR1 MNHEY, CDR2 SVGAGI. The V gene lost 0 bases and the J gene lost 2 bases, with 11 bases spanning the gap. The CDR3 totals 15 residues. The CDR3 DNA reads TGTGCCAGCAGTTACTCGAGAGAGAGGGCCTACGAGCAGTACTTC. Translation: CASSYSRERAYEQYF.

This rearrangement joins TRBV4-2 to TRBJ2-3; 11 nucleotides line up with TRBD2. This CDR3 is built from 17 residues. V shed 0 bases, J shed 3 bases, and the junction held 5 bases outside the gene matches. Germline V gives CDR1 LGHNA, CDR2 YNFKEQ. CDR3 bases: TGTGCCAGCAGCCAAGAATTAGCGGGGGGGTTGACAGATACGCAGTATTTT. This sequence encodes CASSQELAGGLTDTQYF.

This clone was counted once. The rearrangement joins TRBV6-1 to TRBJ1-5; the D is unclear. Deletions cut 2 bases from V and 6 bases from J, with 5 bases between. The CDR3 length is 12 residues. CDR1 and CDR2 from the germline V gene are MNHNS and SASEGT. CDR3 coding DNA: TGTGCCAGCAGTGAACGAGGTCAGCCCCAGCATTTT. This gives the protein CASSERGQPQHF.

The J gene is TRBJ2-7, the V gene TRBV25-1; a possible D gene is TRBD1 (8 bases). The length of the CDR3 is 15 residues. The V end was cut by 4 bases, the J end by 5 bases, with 18 bases between. CDR1 is MGHDK, CDR2 SYGVNS, per germline. The CDR3: CASSGQGRGIHEQYF. CDR3 in DNA: TGTGCCAGCAGTGGACAGGGGAGGGGTATCCACGAGCAGTACTTC.

CDR3 sequence reads: CASSLITTSGTQYF. The CDR3 coding sequence is TGTGCCAGCAGCCTTATCACCACTAGCGGTACGCAGTATTTT. The rearrangement links TRBV5-4 to TRBJ2-3; 8 bases are shared with TRBD2. Per the germline V gene, CDR1 is SGHNT and CDR2 is YYREEE (reference sequence). This CDR3 spans 14 amino acids. Trimming cost V 4 bases and J 8 bases; bases outside gene matches: 9.

The chain couples TRBV15 to TRBJ2-1; possibly TRBD1 for D (7 bases). Deletions cut 8 bases from V and 9 bases from J, with 14 bases between. Per germline, CDR1 LNHNV and CDR2 YYDKDF (reference sequence). The length of the CDR3 is 12 residues. The CDR3 loop reads CATLSGGGEQFF. The CDR3, as DNA: TGTGCCACCCTGTCAGGGGGAGGTGAGCAGTTCTTC.

The rearrangement links TRBV11-1 to TRBJ2-7; 10 bases line up with TRBD1. Germline CDR1 reads SGHAT; CDR2 reads FQDESV (reference sequence). The V segment lost 1 base and the J segment 3 bases; nucleotides outside the gene matches: 3. This CDR3 has 15 amino acids. CDR3 sequence: CASSLERDRGYEQYF. CDR3 DNA: TGTGCCAGCAGCTTAGAACGGGACAGGGGCTACGAGCAGTACTTC.

The CDR3 region has the DNA TGTGCCAGCAAACCGGGACAGGGGAGTTACACCGGGGAGCTGTTTTTT. This codes for CASKPGQGSYTGELFF. V is TRBV28 and J is TRBJ2-2, with 10 bases identical to TRBD1. Losses at the gene ends were 7 bases for V and 3 bases for J; bases not matched to a gene: 8. This CDR3 is 16 amino acids long. Germline V gene sequence: CDR1 MDHEN, CDR2 SYDVKM.

Concerning this clone: Germline and junction disagree at one end, which may indicate a read error. The DNA for the CDR3 is TGTTCCAGCGTCAGGGAAGAGACCCAGTACTTC. The encoded protein is CSSVREETQYF. The chain employs TRBV7-9 and TRBJ2-5; D is perhaps TRBD1 (5 bases). The CDR3 covers 11 residues. In germline, CDR1 is SEHNR, CDR2 FQNEAQ (reference sequence).

This clone was counted once. The sample contains more than one DNA sequence encoding this CDR3. The CDR3 loop reads CASSERGGRTEAFF. CDR3 nucleotide sequence: TGTGCCAGCAGTGAAAGGGGTGGGAGGACTGAAGCTTTCTTT. The chain is built from TRBV2 and TRBJ1-1; a weak D match, TRBD1 (5 bases). The germline CDR1 and CDR2 sequences are SNHLY and FYNNEI. V was trimmed by 2 bases and J by 5 bases, leaving 12 bases between them. The CDR3 extends over 14 amino acids.

The CDR3 sequence: CAISGGTGYQPQHF. In DNA, the CDR3 is TGTGCCATCAGTGGGGGGACAGGTTATCAGCCCCAGCATTTT. V usage is TRBV10-3 and J usage is TRBJ1-5; 8 nucleotides align to TRBD1. The CDR3 covers 14 residues. The V gene's germline CDR1 is ENHRY and CDR2 SYGVKD. The ends lost 4 bases at V and 5 bases at J; junction bases unmatched: 4.

This clone was seen a few times. One junction end does not reproduce the germline sequence, and a read error may be involved. V and J are TRBV13 and TRBJ1-1; TRBD1 might be the D (6 bases). From germline, CDR1 is PRHDT and CDR2 FYEKMQ (reference sequence). This CDR3 has 15 amino acids. CDR3 DNA sequence: TGCGCCAGCAGCCAAGGGGGACCGACAAACACTGAAGCTTTCTTT. It is translated as CASSQGGPTNTEAFF.